Below, one T cell receptor (beta chain) is given with its context. The identical CDR3 is also encoded by other nucleotide sequences in the sample. The V and J ends lost 0 bases and 3 bases, in that order; junction bases with no gene match: 0. Per germline, CDR1 SGHDT and CDR2 YYEEEE. The CDR3 loop spans 14 amino acids. The table came from immunoSEQ multiplex PCR; TCRdb's copy has only in-frame clones and leaves some out. Here the sample spans 250,000 or so clones, about 88% being singletons. The sample is drawn from a study of blood T cell repertoires in COVID-19. The source material was peripheral blood. The chain uses TRBV5-6 and TRBJ1-2; 9 bases align to TRBD1. The clonotype originates from a man aged 25 to 40 with active or convalescent COVID-19. The CDR3 DNA reads TGTGCCAGCAGCTTGGGACAGGGGGACTATGGCTACACCTTC. Protein sequence: CASSLGQGDYGYTF.